Each of the 24 T cell receptor beta chains below was sequenced from the same sample in a study of blood T cells in healthy people across ages. Together with a sample-barcoded 5' primer, a J-beta primer mix was included in a second PCR lasting about 6 to 11 cycles. In TCRdb, the 5' RACE reads were re-called with MiXCR into one record per CDR3 protein. The table lists 1.6 million or so distinct CDR3 sequences, about 32% of them singletons. Input material: blood. The origin of the receptors is a young woman in good health.

This clonotype has just a few counts. The chain uses TRBV6-2 or TRBV6-3 and TRBJ2-5; TRBD1 matches 7 bases. The ends lost 2 bases at V and 7 bases at J; junction bases unmatched: 1. CDR1 is MNHEY and CDR2 is SVGEGT in the germline V gene. There are 12 residues in the CDR3. The CDR3 bases are TGTGCCAGCAGTTACCAGGGGGTGACCCAGTACTTC. Translating it yields CASSYQGVTQYF.

This clonotype occurred a few times. The chain is built from TRBV5-1 and TRBJ1-2, with D possibly TRBD1 on 5 matching bases. Germline CDR1 reads SGHRS; CDR2 reads YFSETQ. Trimming cost V 4 bases and J 2 bases, with 9 bases left between them. The CDR3 is 13 amino acids. The CDR3 loop is CASSARGNYGYTF. CDR3 DNA sequence: TGCGCCAGCAGCGCCCGGGGCAACTATGGCTACACCTTC.

The gene calls are TRBV6-2 or TRBV6-3 and TRBJ2-7; 9 nucleotides align to TRBD2. J was trimmed by 5 bases and V by 3 bases; bases with no gene match: 14. Germline V lookup: CDR1 MNHEY, CDR2 SVGEGT. The CDR3 length is 17 residues. CDR3 region: CASSYPPTSGRGDEQYF. CDR3 nucleotide sequence: TGTGCCAGCAGTTATCCCCCGACTAGCGGTCGGGGGGACGAGCAGTACTTC.

The gene calls are TRBV20-1 and TRBJ2-7; D gene uncertain. The CDR3 has 14 amino acids. Trimming shortened V by 3 bases and J by 0 bases, and 12 bases separated the two germline ends. Germline CDR1 DFQATT, CDR2 SNEGSKA (reference sequence). The CDR3 loop is CSASTQSSSYEQYF. The CDR3 region has the DNA TGCAGTGCTAGTACCCAGAGTAGCTCCTACGAGCAGTACTTC.

This clonotype was observed a few times. CDR3 bases: TGTGCCAGCAGCCGCTCGGGGAGGAGGGAGACCCAGTACTTC. This codes for CASSRSGRRETQYF. V usage is TRBV7-3 and J usage is TRBJ2-5; tentatively, D is TRBD2 (6 bases). The V gene lost 5 bases and the J gene lost 5 bases, with 15 bases spanning the gap. CDR1 is SGHTA, CDR2 FQGTGA, per germline. CDR3 length equals 14 residues.

This clonotype showed up just a few times. V gene TRBV15 combines with J gene TRBJ2-1, with D perhaps given as TRBD1 or TRBD2 (5 bases each). The CDR3 has 17 amino acids. V gave up 4 bases and J gave up 3 bases, with 19 bases separating them. Germline V gene data show CDR1 as LNHNV and CDR2 as YYDKDF (reference sequence). The chain's CDR3 is CATSTISGTFLYNEQFF. The DNA for the CDR3 is TGTGCCACCAGCACGATATCCGGGACGTTTCTCTACAATGAGCAGTTCTTC.

With regard to this clonotype: A much larger clone is a single base away; this may be a read error. This CDR3 is CASGLGLFGEAFF. In nucleotides, the CDR3 is TGCGCCAGCGGCTTGGGGCTTTTTGGTGAAGCTTTCTTT. The chain employs TRBV5-1 and TRBJ1-1; D may be TRBD1 (5 bases). CDR1 and CDR2 (germline): SGHRS, YFSETQ. The CDR3 has 13 residues.

The chain combines TRBV7-2 with TRBJ2-1; TRBD2 agrees at 12 bases. The J call could be wrong; TRBJ2-7 is a better fit for the DNA end. Germline V gives CDR1 SGHTA, CDR2 FQGNSA. This CDR3 is 17 amino acids long. The CDR3 region has the DNA TGTGCCAGCAGCCGTCGACTAGCGGGAGTTTCCTACAATGAGCAGTACTTC. It translates to CASSRRLAGVSYNEQYF.

The gene calls are TRBV6-5 and TRBJ2-1, with 8 bases that match TRBD1. Unmatched junction bases numbered 16, after V lost 5 bases and J lost 10 bases. Germline-derived CDR1 and CDR2 are MNHEY and SVGAGI. The CDR3 has 16 residues. The CDR3 DNA reads TGTGCCAGCAGTAATGCCCCGGGACAGGCCCTCGGGGAGCAGTTCTTC. This codes for CASSNAPGQALGEQFF.

The chain recombines TRBV28 with TRBJ1-5, with D perhaps TRBD1 (5 bases). CDR1 and CDR2 (germline): MDHEN, SYDVKM. This CDR3 is 16 amino acids long. V lost 6 bases and J 0 bases, leaving 15 bases between the germline ends. The CDR3 bases are TGTGCCAGCAGGATGACACAGGCAAATAGCAATCAGCCCCAGCATTTT. This encodes CASRMTQANSNQPQHF.

The chain joins TRBV12-3 or TRBV12-4 to TRBJ2-4, with D perhaps TRBD1 or TRBD2 (5 bases each). The J call may be mistaken, given a closer DNA end match to TRBJ2-7. The CDR3 has 13 amino acids. CDR3 DNA sequence: TGTGCCAGCAGTTTTGGGGACGTGCACGAGCAGTACTTC. Amino acids: CASSFGDVHEQYF.

The chain links TRBV3-1 to TRBJ2-5; 8 nucleotides align to TRBD2. V trimming: 4 bases; J trimming: 0 bases; junction bases outside the gene matches: 7. The CDR3 covers 16 residues. The germline V gene has CDR1 LGHDT and CDR2 YNNKEL (reference sequence). The CDR3 is CASSPRWRGDQETQYF. Written as DNA, the CDR3 is TGTGCCAGCAGCCCCAGGTGGCGGGGGGACCAAGAGACCCAGTACTTC.

The rearrangement links TRBV3-1 to TRBJ2-5, with TRBD2 matching 8 bases. The CDR3 is 16 amino acids. Germline CDR1 LGHDT, CDR2 YNNKEL (reference sequence). J gave up 0 bases and V 2 bases, and 5 bases lay outside the gene matches. The CDR3 spells CASSQSTSGYQETQYF. The CDR3 DNA follows: TGTGCCAGCAGCCAAAGCACTAGCGGTTACCAAGAGACCCAGTACTTC.

This chain joins TRBV6-5 and TRBJ1-1; the D is unclear. The CDR3 runs to 12 residues. The V and J ends lost 7 bases and 7 bases respectively, with 13 bases between them. Germline V gene data show CDR1 as MNHEY and CDR2 as SVGAGI. The CDR3 region has the DNA TGTGCCAGCAAAGGATGGGAGGGTGAAGCTTTCTTT. Translated, it gives CASKGWEGEAFF.

This sequence joins TRBV4-1 and TRBJ1-1; no clear D. Trimming removed 4 bases from V and 4 bases from J, with 13 bases in between. The CDR3 runs 14 residues. Germline lookup yields CDR1 MGHRA and CDR2 YSYEKL. As DNA, the CDR3 is TGCGCCAGCAGCCGAAACCCGGGCGGCACTGAAGCTTTCTTT. It translates to CASSRNPGGTEAFF.

This clonotype was seen only a few times. CDR3 sequence (DNA): TGTGCCAGCAGTTACCCTCGGTGGGGGAGCGAGCAGTACTTC. This codes for CASSYPRWGSEQYF. The V and J genes are TRBV6-6 and TRBJ2-7, with D possibly called TRBD1 or TRBD2 (5 bases each). The V gene lost 2 bases and the J gene lost 6 bases, with 14 bases spanning the gap. This CDR3 contains 14 residues. In germline, CDR1 is MNHNY, CDR2 SVGAGI (reference sequence).

In this sample, this clonotype turned up a few times. The chain couples TRBV3-1 to TRBJ2-5, with D hard to call. TRBJ2-7 explains the end of the DNA better; the J call may be wrong. This CDR3 has 13 amino acids. From germline, CDR1 is LGHDT and CDR2 YNNKEL (reference sequence). The CDR3 sequence is CASSQGIEYEQYF. Written as DNA, the CDR3 is TGTGCCAGCAGCCAAGGCATAGAATACGAGCAGTACTTC.

This chain links TRBV9 with TRBJ2-5, with D maybe TRBD2 (5 bases). Germline V gene data show CDR1 as SGDLS and CDR2 as YYNGEE. CDR3 length: 14 residues. V lost 3 bases and J lost 2, with 11 bases in between. The CDR3 is CASSEGRGQETQYF. The CDR3 DNA follows: TGTGCCAGCAGCGAGGGCAGAGGGCAAGAGACCCAGTACTTC. The complete variable domain, with remaining parts taken from reference TRBV9 and TRBJ2-5, reads DSGVTQTPKHLITATGQRVTLRCSPRSGDLSVYWYQQSLDQGLQFLIQYYNGEERAKGNILERFSAQQFPDLHSELNLSSLELGDSALYFCASSEGRGQETQYFGPGTRLLVL.

This chain links TRBV20-1 with TRBJ1-4, with D possibly matching TRBD1 (6 bases). Germline CDR1 is DFQATT and CDR2 is SNEGSKA (reference sequence). The CDR3 is 16 residues long. The V end lost 3 bases, the J end lost 1 base, and 15 bases lay between the germline ends. Here the CDR3 DNA reads TGCAGTGCTAGGCAGACGACAGGTCAAACTAATGAAAAACTGTTTTTT. It is translated as CSARQTTGQTNEKLFF.

This clonotype was observed a few times. V is TRBV13 and J is TRBJ1-5; a possible D gene is TRBD1 (6 bases). Germline CDR1 is PRHDT and CDR2 is FYEKMQ (reference sequence). V lost 2 bases and J 7 bases, leaving 15 bases between the germline ends. The CDR3 loop spans 15 amino acids. The CDR3 sequence is CASSLRGGAGQPQHF. The CDR3 DNA reads TGTGCCAGCAGCTTACGGGGGGGCGCCGGGCAGCCCCAGCATTTT.

This clonotype showed up just a few times. The V and J genes are TRBV29-1 and TRBJ2-5; TRBD2 aligns across 7 bases. CDR3 length equals 15 residues. CDR1 and CDR2 (germline): SQVTM, ANQGSEA. The V and J ends lost 2 bases and 1 base, in that order; junction bases with no gene match: 7. This CDR3 reads CSVEPGTTLQETQYF. The CDR3 DNA reads TGCAGCGTTGAACCAGGGACTACACTCCAAGAGACCCAGTACTTC.

In the case of this clonotype: The junction departs from the called germline gene at one end, perhaps through a read error. The rearrangement links TRBV6-1 to TRBJ2-1; D unclear. The CDR3 extends over 15 amino acids. CDR1 is MNHNS and CDR2 is SASEGT in the germline V gene. CDR3 nucleotide sequence: TGTGCCTGCAGTGAAGAGAGGAGCTCCTACAATGAGCAGTTCTTC. Protein product: CACSEERSSYNEQFF.

The chain combines TRBV14 with TRBJ1-2; D not certain. The CDR3 is 14 residues long. With 4 bases removed from V and 5 bases from J, the gap between germline ends came to 14 bases. CDR1 SGHDN and CDR2 FVKESK come from the germline V gene. The CDR3: CASSPEPGKYGYTF. Written as DNA, the CDR3 is TGTGCCAGCAGCCCAGAGCCGGGGAAATATGGCTACACCTTC.

The chain combines TRBV10-3 with TRBJ1-1; tentatively, D is TRBD1 (6 bases). This CDR3 region has 13 residues. V was trimmed by 10 bases and J by 5 bases, leaving 17 bases between them. Germline CDR1 and CDR2: ENHRY and SYGVKD. CDR3 sequence (DNA): TGTGCCAGAGGGACAAACCAGAGGACTGAAGCTTTCTTT. Translation gives CARGTNQRTEAFF.